Included here is one T cell receptor (beta chain) sequence, with context. The antigen is not known. The data are from a study of blood T cells in healthy people across ages. Study-wide points: Roughly linearly, TCR beta diversity per million T cells fell as age increased. Donor CMV infection status was unknown, possibly confounding age-related changes in expanded clonotypes.

Trimming pared 1 base from V and 4 bases from J, leaving 10 bases between. Germline V gene data show CDR1 as SGHTA and CDR2 as FQGNSA. This CDR3 contains 15 residues. The use of a sample-barcoded 5' primer and a J-beta primer mix characterized a second PCR of about 6 to 11 cycles. One entry per CDR3 protein results from TCRdb running MiXCR on the 5' RACE reads. The repertoire holds around 850,000 distinct CDR3 sequences, with about 37% as singletons. The clonotype was recovered from a man younger than 30 in good health. The chain employs TRBV7-2 and TRBJ1-4; D is undetermined. Sequenced material: blood. DNA of the CDR3: TGTGCCAGCAGCTTAGGTGGAGGGAGTAATGAAAAACTGTTTTTT. Translated: CASSLGGGSNEKLFF.